This T cell receptor beta chain was sequenced during a study of sequential checkpoint blockade in melanoma. Documented treatment: randomized to nivolumab then ipilimumab (arm A) or the reverse (arm B). This clone was detected ten times or more. The germline V and J ends were trimmed by 3 bases and 5 bases, with 16 bases remaining between them. The V gene's germline CDR1 is SGHNT and CDR2 YENEEA. The CDR3 has 15 amino acids. Using immunoSEQ multiplex PCR, the repertoire was profiled, and TCRdb retains in-frame clones only, with some absent. This table has some 9,600 clones, around 24% appearing once. The chain has TRBV11-3 and TRBJ1-2; D perhaps matches TRBD1 (6 bases). The clonotype comes from a human donor with melanoma. This specimen consisted of tumor tissue (inferred from file names), obtained from a patient given nivolumab and ipilimumab in sequence. The CDR3 DNA follows: TGTGCCAGCAGCTTGCGCGGGGCTCAGGGGTATGGCTACACCTTC. Translating it yields CASSLRGAQGYGYTF.